This T cell receptor beta chain was sequenced for a study of sequential checkpoint blockade in melanoma. Study background: Each arm's sequence ended with maintenance nivolumab.

Stated treatment: randomized to nivolumab then ipilimumab (arm A) or the reverse (arm B). No patient had prior DNA-damaging chemotherapy. TCRdb's copy holds only in-frame clones and misses some; the assay was immunoSEQ multiplex PCR. The repertoire holds more than 35,000 clones, with 70% to 90% as singletons. Sequenced material: CD8+ T cells sorted from blood (inferred from file names), taken from a patient given nivolumab and ipilimumab in sequence. The receptor was derived from a human donor with melanoma.

This CDR3 reads CSGNRVDTGELFF. The CDR3 DNA reads TGCAGCGGGAACAGGGTCGACACCGGGGAGCTGTTTTTT. The J gene is TRBJ2-2, the V gene TRBV29-1, with D perhaps matching TRBD1 (6 bases). CDR3 length: 13 residues. V was cut by 7 bases and J by 3 bases, with 12 bases left in between. From germline, CDR1 is SQVTM and CDR2 ANQGSEA.